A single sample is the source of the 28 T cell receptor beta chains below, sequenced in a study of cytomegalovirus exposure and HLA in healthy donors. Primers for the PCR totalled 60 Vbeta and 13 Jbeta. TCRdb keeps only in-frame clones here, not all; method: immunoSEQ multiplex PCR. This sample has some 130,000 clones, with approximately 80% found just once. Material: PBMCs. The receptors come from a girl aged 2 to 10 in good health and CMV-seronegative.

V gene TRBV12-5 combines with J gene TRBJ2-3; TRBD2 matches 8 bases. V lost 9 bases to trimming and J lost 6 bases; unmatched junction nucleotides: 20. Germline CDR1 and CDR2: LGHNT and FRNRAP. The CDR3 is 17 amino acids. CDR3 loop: CARALREALPAVDTQYF. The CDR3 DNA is TGTGCTAGGGCTCTGCGGGAGGCTCTTCCGGCCGTCGATACGCAGTATTTT.

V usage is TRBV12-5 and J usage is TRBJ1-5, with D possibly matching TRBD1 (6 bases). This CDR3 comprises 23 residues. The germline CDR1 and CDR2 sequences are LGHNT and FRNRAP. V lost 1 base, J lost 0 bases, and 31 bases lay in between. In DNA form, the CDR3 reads TGTGCTAGTGGTTTGGACACCCCAGGGGAATTTACTTTCAGGCTTGATAGCAATCAGCCCCAGCATTTT. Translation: CASGLDTPGEFTFRLDSNQPQHF. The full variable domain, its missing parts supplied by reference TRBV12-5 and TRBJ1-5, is DARVTQTPRHKVTEMGQEVTMRCQPILGHNTVFWYRQTMMQGLELLAYFRNRAPLDDSGMPKDRFSAEMPDATLATLKIQPSEPRDSAVYFCASGLDTPGEFTFRLDSNQPQHFGDGTRLSIL.

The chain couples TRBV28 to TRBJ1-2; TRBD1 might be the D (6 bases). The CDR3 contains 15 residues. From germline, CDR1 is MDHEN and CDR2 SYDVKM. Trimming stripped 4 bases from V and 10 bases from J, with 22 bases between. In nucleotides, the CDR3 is TGTGCCAGCAGTTCCACTGGGGCAGGGGAGCATGACTACACCTTC. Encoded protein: CASSSTGAGEHDYTF.

CDR3 loop: CASSARRGSGNTIYF. CDR3 DNA: TGTGCCAGCAGCGCCCGCAGGGGTTCGGGAAACACCATATATTTT. The chain carries TRBV9 and TRBJ1-3; D might be TRBD1 (6 bases). V lost 3 bases and J lost 4, with 14 bases in between. The CDR3 contains 15 residues. The germline V gene encodes CDR1 SGDLS and CDR2 YYNGEE.

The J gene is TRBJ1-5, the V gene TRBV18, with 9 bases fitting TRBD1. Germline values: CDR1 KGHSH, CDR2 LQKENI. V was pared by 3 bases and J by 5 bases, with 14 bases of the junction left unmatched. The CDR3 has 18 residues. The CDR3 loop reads CASSPSLYPGQGDQPQHF. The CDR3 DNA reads TGTGCCAGCTCACCTTCCTTATATCCGGGACAGGGAGATCAGCCCCAGCATTTT. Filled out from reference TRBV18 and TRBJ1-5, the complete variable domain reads NAGVMQNPRHLVRRRGQEARLRCSPMKGHSHVYWYRQLPEEGLKFMVYLQKENIIDESGMPKERFSAEFPKEGPSILRIQQVVRGDSAAYFCASSPSLYPGQGDQPQHFGDGTRLSIL.

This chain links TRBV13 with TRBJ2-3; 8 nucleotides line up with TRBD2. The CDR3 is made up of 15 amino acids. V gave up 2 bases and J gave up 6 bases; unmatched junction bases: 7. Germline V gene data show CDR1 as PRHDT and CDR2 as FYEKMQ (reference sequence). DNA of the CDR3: TGTGCCAGCAGCTTAAAGGGACTAGGGGTGGATACGCAGTATTTT. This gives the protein CASSLKGLGVDTQYF.

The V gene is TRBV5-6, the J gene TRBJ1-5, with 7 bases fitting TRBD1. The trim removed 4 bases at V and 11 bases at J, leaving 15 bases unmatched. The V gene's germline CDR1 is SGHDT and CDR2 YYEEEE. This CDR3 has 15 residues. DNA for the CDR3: TGTGCCAGCAGCCAACGCCGAGGGACAGACAGAGCCCAGCATTTT. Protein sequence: CASSQRRGTDRAQHF.

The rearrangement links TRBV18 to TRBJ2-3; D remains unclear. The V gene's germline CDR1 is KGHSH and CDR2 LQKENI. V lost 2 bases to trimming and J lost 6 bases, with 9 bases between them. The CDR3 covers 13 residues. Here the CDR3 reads CASSPVSGDTQYF. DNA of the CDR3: TGTGCCAGCTCACCAGTATCCGGGGATACGCAGTATTTT.

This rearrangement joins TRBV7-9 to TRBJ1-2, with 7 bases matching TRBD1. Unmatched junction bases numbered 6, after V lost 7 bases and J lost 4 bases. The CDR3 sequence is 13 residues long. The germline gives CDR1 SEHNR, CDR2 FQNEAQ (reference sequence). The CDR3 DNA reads TGTGCCAGCACCATGACAGGGCTCTATGGCTACACCTTC. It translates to CASTMTGLYGYTF. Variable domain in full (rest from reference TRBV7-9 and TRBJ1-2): DTGVSQNPRHKITKRGQNVTFRCDPISEHNRLYWYRQTLGQGPEFLTYFQNEAQLEKSRLLSDRFSAERPKGSFSTLEIQRTEQGDSAMYLCASTMTGLYGYTFGSGTRLTVV.

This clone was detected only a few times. In DNA form, the CDR3 reads TGCGCCAGCAGCCAATTCAGGGAAACAGATACGCAGTATTTT. It translates to CASSQFRETDTQYF. V is TRBV4-1 and J is TRBJ2-3, with TRBD1 as a possible D gene (5 bases). V lost 2 bases and J lost 3, with 9 bases in between. CDR3 length: 14 residues. From germline, CDR1 is MGHRA and CDR2 YSYEKL.

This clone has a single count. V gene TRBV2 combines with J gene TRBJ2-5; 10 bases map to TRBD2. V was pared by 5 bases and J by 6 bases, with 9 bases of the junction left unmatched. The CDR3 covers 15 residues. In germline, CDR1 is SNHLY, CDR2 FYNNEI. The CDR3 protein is CASSKLAGRPKTQYF. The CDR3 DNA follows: TGTGCCAGCAGTAAACTAGCGGGACGCCCTAAGACCCAGTACTTC. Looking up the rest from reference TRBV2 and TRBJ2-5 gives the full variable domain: EPEVTQTPSHQVTQMGQEVILRCVPISNHLYFYWYRQILGQKVEFLVSFYNNEISEKSEIFDDQFSVERPDGSNFTLKIRSTKLEDSAMYFCASSKLAGRPKTQYFGPGTRLLVL.

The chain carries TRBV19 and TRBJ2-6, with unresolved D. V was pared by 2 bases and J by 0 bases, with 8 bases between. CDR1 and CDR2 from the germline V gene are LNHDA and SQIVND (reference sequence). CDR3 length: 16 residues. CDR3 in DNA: TGTGCCAGTAGTATATGGAGCGTCTCTGGGGCCAACGTCCTGACTTTC. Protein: CASSIWSVSGANVLTF.

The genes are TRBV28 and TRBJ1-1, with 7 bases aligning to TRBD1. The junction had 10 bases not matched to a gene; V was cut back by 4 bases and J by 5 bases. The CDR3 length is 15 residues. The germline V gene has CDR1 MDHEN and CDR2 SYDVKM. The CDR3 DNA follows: TGTGCCAGCAGTTCCGTAGGACAGGAGGCGACTGAAGCTTTCTTT. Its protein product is CASSSVGQEATEAFF.

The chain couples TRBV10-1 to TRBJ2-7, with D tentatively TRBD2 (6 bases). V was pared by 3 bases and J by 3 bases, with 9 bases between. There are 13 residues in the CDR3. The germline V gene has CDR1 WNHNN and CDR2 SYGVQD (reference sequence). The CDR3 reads CASSEWRDYEQYF. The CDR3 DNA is TGCGCCAGCAGTGAATGGCGGGACTACGAGCAGTACTTC.

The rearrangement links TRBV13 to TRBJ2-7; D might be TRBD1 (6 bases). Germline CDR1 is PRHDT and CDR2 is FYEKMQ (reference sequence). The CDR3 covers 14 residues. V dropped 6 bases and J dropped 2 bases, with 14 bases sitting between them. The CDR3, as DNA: TGTGCCAGCAGTGAACAGGGCTTCACCTACGAGCAGTACTTC. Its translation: CASSEQGFTYEQYF.

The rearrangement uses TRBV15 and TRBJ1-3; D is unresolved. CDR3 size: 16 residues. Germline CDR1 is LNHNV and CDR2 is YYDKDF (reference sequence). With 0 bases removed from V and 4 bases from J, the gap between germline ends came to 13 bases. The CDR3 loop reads CATSREMGGPGNTIYF. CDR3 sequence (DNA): TGTGCCACCAGCAGAGAAATGGGAGGGCCGGGAAACACCATATATTTT.

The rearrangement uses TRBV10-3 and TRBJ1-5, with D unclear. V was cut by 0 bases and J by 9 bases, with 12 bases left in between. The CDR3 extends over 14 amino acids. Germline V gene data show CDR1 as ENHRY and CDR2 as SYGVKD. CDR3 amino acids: CAISESRNGGPQHF. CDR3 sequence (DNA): TGTGCCATCAGTGAGTCAAGAAATGGAGGGCCCCAGCATTTT.

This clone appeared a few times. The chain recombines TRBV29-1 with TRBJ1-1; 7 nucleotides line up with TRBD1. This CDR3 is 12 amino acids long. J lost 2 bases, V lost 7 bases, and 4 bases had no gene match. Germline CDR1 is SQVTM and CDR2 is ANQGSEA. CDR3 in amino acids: CSARQGNTEAFF. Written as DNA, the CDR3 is TGCAGCGCAAGACAGGGTAACACTGAAGCTTTCTTT. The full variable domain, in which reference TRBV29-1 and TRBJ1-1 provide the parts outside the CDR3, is SAVISQKPSRDICQRGTSLTIQCQVDSQVTMMFWYRQQPGQSLTLIATANQGSEATYESGFVIDKFPISRPNLTFSTLTVSNMSPEDSSIYLCSARQGNTEAFFGQGTRLTVV.

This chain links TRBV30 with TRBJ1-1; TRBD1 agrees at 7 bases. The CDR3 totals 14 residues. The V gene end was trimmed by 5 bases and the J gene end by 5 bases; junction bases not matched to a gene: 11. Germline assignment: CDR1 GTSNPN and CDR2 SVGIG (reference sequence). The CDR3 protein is CAWRRWTGRTEAFF. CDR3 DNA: TGTGCCTGGCGACGATGGACAGGTCGGACTGAAGCTTTCTTT.

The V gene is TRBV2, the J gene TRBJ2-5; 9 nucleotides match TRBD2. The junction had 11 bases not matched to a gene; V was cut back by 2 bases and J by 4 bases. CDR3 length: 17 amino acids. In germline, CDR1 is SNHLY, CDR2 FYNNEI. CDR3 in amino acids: CASSEMGLLAGRETQYF. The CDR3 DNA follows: TGTGCCAGCAGTGAAATGGGACTCCTAGCGGGACGAGAGACCCAGTACTTC.

CDR3 DNA: TGTGCCAGCAGTCTAGCGGGGGGGCCAGCAGATACGCAGTATTTT. Translated, it gives CASSLAGGPADTQYF. This chain joins TRBV6-5 and TRBJ2-3, with 12 bases lining up with TRBD2. CDR3 length: 15 residues. Trimming removed 5 bases from V and 4 bases from J; junction bases left unmatched: 4. Germline V gene lookup returns CDR1 MNHEY and CDR2 SVGAGI.

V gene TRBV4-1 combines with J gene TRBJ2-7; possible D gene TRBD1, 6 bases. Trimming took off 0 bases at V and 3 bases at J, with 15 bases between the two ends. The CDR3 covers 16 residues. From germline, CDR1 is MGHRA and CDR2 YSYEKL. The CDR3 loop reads CASSQDPNVGGYEQYF. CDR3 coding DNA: TGCGCCAGCAGCCAAGATCCCAATGTAGGGGGCTACGAGCAGTACTTC.

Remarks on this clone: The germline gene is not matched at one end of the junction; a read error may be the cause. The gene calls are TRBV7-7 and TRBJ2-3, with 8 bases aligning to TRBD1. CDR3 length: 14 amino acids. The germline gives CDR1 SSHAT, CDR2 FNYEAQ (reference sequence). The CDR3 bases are TGTGCTAGCAGCTCCGACAGGGGAGCAGATACGCAGTATTTT. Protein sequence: CASSSDRGADTQYF. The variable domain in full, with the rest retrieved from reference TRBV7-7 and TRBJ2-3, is GAGVSQSPRYKVTKRGQDVTLRCDPISSHATLYWYQQALGQGPEFLTYFNYEAQPDKSGLPSDRFSAERPEGSISTLTIQRTEQRDSAMYRCASSSDRGADTQYFGPGTRLTVL.

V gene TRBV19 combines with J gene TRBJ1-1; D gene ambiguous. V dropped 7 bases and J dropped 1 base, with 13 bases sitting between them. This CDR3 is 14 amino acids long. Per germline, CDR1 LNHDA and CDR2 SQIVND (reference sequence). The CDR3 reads CASNTLRGNTEAFF. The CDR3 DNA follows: TGTGCCAGTAATACCCTACGGGGGAACACTGAAGCTTTCTTT.

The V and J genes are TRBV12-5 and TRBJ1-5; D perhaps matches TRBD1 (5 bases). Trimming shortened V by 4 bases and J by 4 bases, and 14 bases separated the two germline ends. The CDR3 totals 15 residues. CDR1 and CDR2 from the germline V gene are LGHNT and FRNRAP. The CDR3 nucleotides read TGTGCTAGTGGTTCGATGGCAGGGAAAAATCAGCCCCAGCATTTT. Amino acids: CASGSMAGKNQPQHF.

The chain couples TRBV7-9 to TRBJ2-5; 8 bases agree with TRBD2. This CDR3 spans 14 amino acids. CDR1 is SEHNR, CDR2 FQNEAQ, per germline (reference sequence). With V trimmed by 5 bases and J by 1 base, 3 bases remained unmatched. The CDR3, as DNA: TGTGCCAGCAGCAGACTAGCGAGCCAAGAGACCCAGTACTTC. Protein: CASSRLASQETQYF.

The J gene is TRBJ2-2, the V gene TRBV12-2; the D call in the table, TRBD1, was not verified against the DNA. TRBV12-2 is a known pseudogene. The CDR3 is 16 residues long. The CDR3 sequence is CASRSKKTGSTGELFF. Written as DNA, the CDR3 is TGTGCAAGTCGCTCCAAAAAAACAGGGTCCACCGGGGAGCTGTTTTTT.

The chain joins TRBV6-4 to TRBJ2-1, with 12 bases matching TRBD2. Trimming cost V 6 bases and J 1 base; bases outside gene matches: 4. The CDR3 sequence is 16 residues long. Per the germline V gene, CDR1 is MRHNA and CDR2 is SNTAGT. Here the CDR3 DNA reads TGTGCCAGCAGCCAGACTAGCGGGAGTTCCTACAATGAGCAGTTCTTC. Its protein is CASSQTSGSSYNEQFF.